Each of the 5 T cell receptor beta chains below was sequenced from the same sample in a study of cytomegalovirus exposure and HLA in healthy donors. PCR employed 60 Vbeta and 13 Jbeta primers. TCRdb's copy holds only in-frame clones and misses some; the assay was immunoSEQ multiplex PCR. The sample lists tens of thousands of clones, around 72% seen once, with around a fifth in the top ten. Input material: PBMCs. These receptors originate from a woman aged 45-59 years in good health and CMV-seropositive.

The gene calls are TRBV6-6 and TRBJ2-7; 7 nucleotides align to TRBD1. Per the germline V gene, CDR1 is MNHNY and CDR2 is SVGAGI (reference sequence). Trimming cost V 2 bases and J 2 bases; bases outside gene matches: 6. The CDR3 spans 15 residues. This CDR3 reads CASSYVSQGAYEQYF. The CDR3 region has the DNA TGTGCCAGCAGTTACGTTTCGCAGGGGGCCTACGAGCAGTACTTC.

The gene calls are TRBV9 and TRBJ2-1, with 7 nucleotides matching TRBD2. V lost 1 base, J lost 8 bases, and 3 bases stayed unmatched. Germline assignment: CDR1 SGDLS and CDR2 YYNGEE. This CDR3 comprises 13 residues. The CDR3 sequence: CASSVPGLDEQFF. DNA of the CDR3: TGTGCCAGCAGCGTACCAGGACTAGATGAGCAGTTCTTC.

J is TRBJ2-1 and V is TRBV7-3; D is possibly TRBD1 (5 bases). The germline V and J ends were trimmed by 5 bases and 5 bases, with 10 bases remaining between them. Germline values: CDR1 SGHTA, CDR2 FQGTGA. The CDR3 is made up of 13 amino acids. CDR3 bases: TGTGCCAGCAGCCTGGACAAACACAATGAGCAGTTCTTC. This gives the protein CASSLDKHNEQFF.

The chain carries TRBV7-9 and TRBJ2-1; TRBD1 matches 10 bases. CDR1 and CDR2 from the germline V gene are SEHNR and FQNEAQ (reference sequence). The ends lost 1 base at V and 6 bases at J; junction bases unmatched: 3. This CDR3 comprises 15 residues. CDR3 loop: CASSLVRTGGNEQFF. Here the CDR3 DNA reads TGTGCCAGCAGCTTAGTTCGGACAGGGGGCAATGAGCAGTTCTTC.

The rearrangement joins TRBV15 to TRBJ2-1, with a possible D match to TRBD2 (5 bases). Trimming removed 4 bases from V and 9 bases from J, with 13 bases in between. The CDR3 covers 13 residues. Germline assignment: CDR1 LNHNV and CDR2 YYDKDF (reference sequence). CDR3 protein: CATSTSRSGEQFF. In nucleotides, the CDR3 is TGTGCCACCAGCACGAGTAGGAGCGGTGAGCAGTTCTTC.